This T cell receptor beta chain comes out of a study of T cells in Graves' hyperthyroidism and ophthalmopathy (dated by TCRdb to about 2019). For context, the study as a whole: Peripheral blood samples were taken at initial diagnosis, before any treatment was given. To identify distinguishing TCR V-J signatures, a discovery cohort of 100 patients was used, comprising approximately 40 with Graves' ophthalmopathy and about 59 with stable Graves' hyperthyroidism. Whether ophthalmopathy could be predicted prospectively was tested in an independent validation cohort made up of under 20 hyperthyroidism patients plus 17 patients who later progressed to ophthalmopathy. For training and testing, the 80 to 100 patients in the discovery cohort were randomly divided in a 7:3 ratio. In more than 5 Graves' hyperthyroidism patients, the study also compared T-cell repertoires from thyroid tissue with T-cell repertoires from blood. After sampling, hyperthyroidism patients received methimazole starting at 30 mg daily, and ophthalmopathy patients received high-dose intravenous methylprednisolone. The paper reports TCR Vbeta CDR3 sequencing of roughly 140 peripheral blood samples: approximately 43 ophthalmopathy, under 80 hyperthyroidism and 17 progressor patients.

Stable Graves' hyperthyroidism was defined as no progression to ophthalmopathy during 18 months of follow-up. Hyperthyroidism patients were newly diagnosed, with disease duration under 2 months, and aged 18 to 65 years. Any patient with an uncontrolled infection, another autoimmune disease, pregnancy or lactation was excluded. Diagnoses relied on clinical symptoms, serum thyroxine and TRAb, thyroid ultrasound and orbital computed tomography. PBMCs were isolated from more than 9 ml of fresh peripheral blood by Ficoll-Paque density gradient centrifugation. Total RNA was extracted with Trizol reagent, and quality was checked on an Agilent 2100 Bioanalyzer. Comment on this clonotype: The specificity of this receptor is unknown. No clone much larger than this one lies a single base away; base qualities are absent.

The study at large found these results: A model built on a 13 V-J signature distinguished ophthalmopathy from stable hyperthyroidism, reaching about 88% sensitivity and around 81% specificity in cross-validation and 80%/75% in testing. In validation, the model predicted progression to ophthalmopathy with approximately 70% sensitivity and about 72% specificity, a median of roughly seven months before onset. Most expanded thyroid clonotypes (frequency above 0.001) were also found in blood, which suggests that blood repertoires may mirror thyroid immune responses. No statistical method was used to fix the sample size in advance, and group allocation was not hidden from the investigators.

Measured from the cysteine to the phenylalanine, the CDR3 is 13 residues long. The sequence is cut down to CDR3 DNA, 39 bases in frame from base 1. A distance of 8 bases separates the germline ends of V and J, which lose 0 bases and 6 bases respectively. From the germline V gene (reference sequence), CDR1 is LNHDA and CDR2 is SQIVND. The TCR beta CDR3 regions were amplified from RNA transcripts. The TCR CDR3 was subjected to a first round of RT-PCR using the HTBI primer set and the Qiagen OneStep RT-PCR kit. A second multiplex PCR round built the libraries, followed by size selection and purification. Sequencing of the libraries was done on an Illumina HiSeq2000 using paired-end 100 bp reads. In the original analysis: SOAPnuke was used to process the raw data, throwing out any read that contained adapters or uncalled bases, had a mean Phred below 15, or lacked an exact constant-primer or identifier match. COPE v1.2.5 was used to merge the high-quality paired reads, and each unique nucleotide sequence was defined as a clonotype. MiTCR v1.1 was used to align clonotypes to the IMGT TRBV, TRBD and TRBJ reference segments. Analysis was restricted to V-J combinations with a frequency above 0.0001, which covered 99% to 99.2% of repertoires. The TCS score was defined as F50 (clonal expansion) divided by E x V (chaos), with BLOSUM62-based TCRdist calculated between CDR3 peptides within each V-J. Welch's t-statistics and random forest reduced fewer than 600 V-J features to 13, which were used in a naive Bayes classifier (R e1071). TCRdb itself trimmed the public reads at Q25 with fastp, ran MiXCR and retained productive beta chains. Rows matching on CDR3 protein sequence are summarized as one entry with the most common DNA and genes. Here the V and J calls rest on TCRdb's processing, not on the authors' analysis. Present in this sample are fewer than 400,000 distinct CDR3 sequences, around a sixth of which were seen just once. The ten biggest clones cover around a third of the sample.

Sequencing input: blood. The source is a young man with Graves' hyperthyroidism. The rearrangement joined TRBV19 to TRBJ1-2, with the D gene not confidently named. At the DNA level, the sequence is TGTGCCAGTAGTATAGATCAGATGGATGGCTACACCTTC. This codes for CASSIDQMDGYTF.